Each of the 8 T cell receptor beta chains below was sequenced from the same sample in a study of T cell responses to AZD1222 COVID-19 vaccine. Generated by immunoSEQ multiplex PCR, the TCRdb table keeps only in-frame clones and is missing some. The table lists over 60,000 clones, roughly 80% of them singletons. The source was peripheral blood, collected 28 days after the second AZD1222 dose. The receptors were sampled from an adult who received the AZD1222 COVID-19 vaccine.

The CDR3 loop is CAISEWKGNTGELFF. The CDR3 DNA follows: TGTGCCATATCAGAATGGAAGGGGAACACCGGGGAGCTGTTTTTT. This chain joins TRBV6-6 and TRBJ2-2; D is ambiguous. The CDR3 loop spans 15 amino acids. Germline CDR1 is MNHNY and CDR2 is SVGAGI (reference sequence). V lost 10 bases and J lost 1, with 16 bases in between.

The chain is built from TRBV5-1 and TRBJ2-3, with a possible D match to TRBD1 (5 bases). The V gene's germline CDR1 is SGHRS and CDR2 YFSETQ. The V gene lost 0 bases and the J gene lost 3 bases, with 11 bases spanning the gap. CDR3 length: 15 amino acids. In nucleotides, the CDR3 is TGCGCCAGCAGCTTGGCCGGGCAGGGTACAGATACGCAGTATTTT. Its protein is CASSLAGQGTDTQYF.

This chain uses TRBV30 with TRBJ1-6; D not certain. CDR1 and CDR2 from the germline V gene are GTSNPN and SVGIG (reference sequence). The CDR3 consists of 13 residues. V was pared by 2 bases and J by 9 bases, with 11 bases between. The CDR3 sequence: CAWSTRGSSPLHF. Written as DNA, the CDR3 is TGTGCCTGGAGTACGCGGGGTAGTTCACCCCTCCACTTT. Full variable domain (remainder filled in from reference TRBV30 and TRBJ1-6): SQTIHQWPATLVQPVGSPLSLECTVEGTSNPNLYWYRQAAGRGLQLLFYSVGIGQISSEVPQNLSASRPQDRQFILSSKKLLLSDSGFYLCAWSTRGSSPLHFGNGTRLTVT.

The rearrangement links TRBV5-4 to TRBJ2-1; 12 nucleotides align to TRBD2. Germline V gene lookup returns CDR1 SGHNT and CDR2 YYREEE (reference sequence). This CDR3 region has 18 residues. With 4 bases clipped from V and 0 bases from J, the junction kept 8 bases outside the gene matches. The CDR3 protein is CASSRTSGGPSSYNEQFF. The CDR3 DNA sequence: TGTGCCAGCAGCCGAACTAGCGGGGGGCCTAGCTCCTACAATGAGCAGTTCTTC.

This clone was seen more than once but under ten times. The chain is built from TRBV6-5 and TRBJ2-2; D is unresolved. Per the germline V gene, CDR1 is MNHEY and CDR2 is SVGAGI. The V gene lost 1 base and the J gene lost 1 base, with 4 bases spanning the gap. The CDR3 is made up of 14 amino acids. The CDR3 DNA sequence: TGTGCCAGCAGTTACTTCGGGAACACCGGGGAGCTGTTTTTT. This translates into CASSYFGNTGELFF.

The gene calls are TRBV29-1 and TRBJ2-1; perhaps D is TRBD1 or TRBD2 (5 bases each). Per germline, CDR1 SQVTM and CDR2 ANQGSEA. V gave up 6 bases and J gave up 8 bases, with 20 bases separating them. This CDR3 is 14 amino acids long. The CDR3 DNA reads TGCAGCGTCCCTATAACAGGTACGCGGGATGAGCAGTTCTTC. Amino acid sequence: CSVPITGTRDEQFF.

V gene TRBV27 combines with J gene TRBJ2-5, with D maybe TRBD1 (6 bases). The CDR3 consists of 13 residues. V was cut by 5 bases and J by 2 bases, with 9 bases left in between. The germline V gene encodes CDR1 MNHEY and CDR2 SMNVEV (reference sequence). In DNA, the CDR3 is TGTGCCAGCAGTCAGGGGAGACAAGAGACCCAGTACTTC. It codes for CASSQGRQETQYF.

This clone was seen a handful of times. The chain carries TRBV6-2 or TRBV6-3 and TRBJ1-3, with TRBD1 identical over 8 bases. V shed 5 bases, J shed 3 bases, and the junction held 6 bases outside the gene matches. The CDR3 has 15 residues. CDR1 MNHEY and CDR2 SVGEGT come from the germline V gene. The CDR3 DNA follows: TGTGCCAGCAGTGACGGACAGGGAAGTGGAAACACCATATATTTT. The encoded protein is CASSDGQGSGNTIYF.